This TCR beta chain was identified during a study of cytomegalovirus exposure and HLA in healthy donors. This clone occurred a few times. Its specificity is not known. In the PCR, 60 Vbeta and 13 Jbeta primers were used. TCRdb's table, derived via immunoSEQ multiplex PCR, lists solely in-frame clones and lacks some. This table has 95,000 to 100,000 clones, 60% to 80% appearing once. This CDR3 comprises 17 residues. The germline V gene has CDR1 SGDLS and CDR2 YYNGEE. V shed 4 bases and J 6 bases; nucleotides not matched to a gene: 9. Study-wide results and caveats: Later, TCR association rates were found to vary by HLA locus, highest for DRB1 and lowest for HLA-C. Three CMV-associated chains proved CMV antigen-specific in vitro.

The origin of this receptor is a female donor in good health and CMV-seronegative. The gene calls are TRBV9 and TRBJ2-1; 14 nucleotides match TRBD2. Sequenced material: PBMCs. For the CDR3, the DNA is TGTGCCAGCAGCACCGGGACTAGCGGGGGCCATGCCAATGAGCAGTTCTTC. Its translation is CASSTGTSGGHANEQFF.